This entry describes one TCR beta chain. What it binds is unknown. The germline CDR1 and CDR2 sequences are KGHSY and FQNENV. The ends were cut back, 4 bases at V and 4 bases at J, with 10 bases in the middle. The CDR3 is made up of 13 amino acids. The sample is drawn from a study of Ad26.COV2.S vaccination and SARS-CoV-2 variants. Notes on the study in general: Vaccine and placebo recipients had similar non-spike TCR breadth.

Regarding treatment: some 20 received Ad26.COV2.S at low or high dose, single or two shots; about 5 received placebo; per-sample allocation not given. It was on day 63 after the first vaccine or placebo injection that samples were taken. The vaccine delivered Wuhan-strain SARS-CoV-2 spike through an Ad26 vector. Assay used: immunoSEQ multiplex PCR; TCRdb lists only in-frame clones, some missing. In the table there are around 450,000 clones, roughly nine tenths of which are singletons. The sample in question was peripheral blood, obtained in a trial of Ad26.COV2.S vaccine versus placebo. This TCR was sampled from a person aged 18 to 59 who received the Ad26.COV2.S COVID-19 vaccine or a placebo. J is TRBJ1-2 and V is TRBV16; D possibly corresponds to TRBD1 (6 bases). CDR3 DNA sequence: TGTGCCAGCAGCCCGCAGGGGACCTATGGCTACACCTTC. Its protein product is CASSPQGTYGYTF.